A selection of T cell receptor beta chains follows, all from one sample in a study of T cell changes during pregnancy in multiple sclerosis. This table comes from immunoSEQ multiplex PCR, and its TCRdb copy is limited to in-frame clones, with some not included. The data hold around 60,000 clones, with roughly nine tenths observed a single time. The sample was peripheral blood, taken in the first trimester of pregnancy. The receptors originated from a female donor with multiple sclerosis, enrolled in a pregnancy study. The CDR3 runs from the conserved cysteine through the conserved F or W. The order of the fields is D gene, J gene, CDR3 length, clone size, V gene, CDR3 protein. The D gene is left open where the match is weak. Only part of the rows carry a size: once, few, many, or a class if the clone is expanded.

>NA|TRBJ2-7|15|NA|TRBV4-3
CASSQDPGSSYEQYF
>NA|TRBJ1-6|17|NA|TRBV7-8
CASSLRRQDIYNSPLHF
>TRBD2|TRBJ2-1|16|NA|TRBV7-2
CASSLDWTSGRGEQFF
>NA|TRBJ2-1|15|NA|TRBV18
CASSPPGSRYNEQFF
>TRBD2|TRBJ2-7|16|NA|TRBV6-5
CASSYSASGASYEQYF
>NA|TRBJ2-7|14|NA|TRBV19
CASSIGPGSYEQYF
>TRBD2|TRBJ2-1|14|once|TRBV6-1
CASYRLAGKDEQFF
>NA|TRBJ2-7|12|NA|TRBV30
CAWSHRAYEQYF
>TRBD1|TRBJ1-2|15|NA|TRBV12-5
CASGLPRDRGRGYTF
>NA|TRBJ1-1|16|NA|TRBV30
CAWSKEGGALNTEAFF
>TRBD1|TRBJ1-2|14|NA|TRBV6-5
CATKTGQPDYGYTF
>TRBD1|TRBJ1-4|17|once|TRBV5-1
CASSPAGQASTNEKLFF
>NA|TRBJ1-1|15|NA|TRBV7-9
CASSPLPGSNTEAFF
>NA|TRBJ1-1|13|NA|TRBV7-9
CASSAQGNTEAFF
>NA|TRBJ1-5|14|NA|TRBV6-5
CASSYGGGGQPQHF
>TRBD1|TRBJ2-7|17|NA|TRBV28
CASPPRLGQGFSYEQYF
>TRBD2|TRBJ2-3|15|NA|TRBV7-8
CASSRWAGDTDTQYF
>TRBD1|TRBJ1-4|15|NA|TRBV5-1
CASSLGYRGLEKLFF
>TRBD1|TRBJ2-7|15|NA|TRBV27
CASRPLGQGVYEQYF
>NA|TRBJ2-3|15|NA|TRBV27
CASSWLAGVMDTQYF
>NA|TRBJ2-6|16|NA|TRBV7-2
CASSLQTGTGANVLTF
>NA|TRBJ2-7|16|NA|TRBV4-2
CASSQEGGYRANEQYF
>NA|TRBJ1-5|14|NA|TRBV5-1
CASSLVPDNQPQHF
>NA|TRBJ1-1|14|NA|TRBV6-4
CASRRGASNTEAFF
>TRBD1|TRBJ2-7|14|NA|TRBV7-7
CASSFGTGPYEQYF
>TRBD2|TRBJ2-3|16|medium-sized|TRBV13
CASSLPGSGSPDTQYF
>TRBD1|TRBJ1-2|14|NA|TRBV7-8
CASRPRTGGGGYTF
>TRBD1|TRBJ2-4|17|NA|TRBV4-1
CASSQDRGQGVKNIQYF
>NA|TRBJ1-2|14|NA|TRBV5-1
CASSLGEPRYGYTF
>TRBD1|TRBJ1-4|17|NA|TRBV7-9
CASSSERDRATNEKLFF
>TRBD2|TRBJ2-7|16|NA|TRBV6-5
CASSYSGTRPYYEQYF
>TRBD2|TRBJ2-1|16|NA|TRBV19
CASRRRLAITNNEQFF
>TRBD1|TRBJ1-2|15|NA|TRBV5-1
CASSLDRGRSGGYTF
>NA|TRBJ2-7|14|NA|TRBV27
CASSFGGAFYEQYF
>NA|TRBJ2-7|17|NA|TRBV4-1
CASSQDADSPAAYEQYF
>TRBD2|TRBJ2-3|15|NA|TRBV5-5
CASSLVSGSTDTQYF
>NA|TRBJ2-7|16|NA|TRBV18
CASSPPLTWGPYEQYF
>TRBD1|TRBJ2-4|14|NA|TRBV5-1
CASSYRDREDIQYF
>TRBD1|TRBJ1-4|16|NA|TRBV30
CAWTGTGGSPGEKLFF
>NA|TRBJ2-7|13|NA|TRBV7-2
CASSLGRVYEQYF
>TRBD1|TRBJ2-7|16|NA|TRBV27
CASTPIAGGQFHEQYF
>NA|TRBJ1-5|16|once|TRBV7-8
CASSLAGGTPNQPQHF
>NA|TRBJ2-1|15|NA|TRBV9
CASSVGVRGVNEQFF
>NA|TRBJ1-1|11|NA|TRBV6-5
CASRNEAEAFF
>NA|TRBJ1-4|11|NA|TRBV29-1
CSVFYGEKLFF
>NA|TRBJ1-1|12|NA|TRBV6-5
CASRDGYTEAFF
>NA|TRBJ1-1|16|NA|TRBV7-3
CATSPQGGLGNTEAFF
>NA|TRBJ1-3|15|NA|TRBV6-6
CASRDRTYSGDTIYF
>NA|TRBJ1-2|12|NA|TRBV6-1
CASSEMAYGYTF
>TRBD1|TRBJ1-3|15|NA|TRBV10-3
CAISGTGTSGNTIYF
>NA|TRBJ1-1|15|NA|TRBV10-1
CASSEWQGTNTEAFF
>NA|TRBJ1-2|13|NA|TRBV7-3
CASSLEGNHGYTF
>NA|TRBJ1-1|13|medium-sized|TRBV7-9
CASSDPWATEAFF
>TRBD2|TRBJ2-3|14|NA|TRBV9
CASSVSGVTDTQYF
>NA|TRBJ2-5|15|NA|TRBV9
CASSVDGLIQETQYF